One T cell receptor beta chain is described in this entry. Its antigen is not identified. A much larger clone lies one base from this, so it may be a read error. J gave up 4 bases and V 4 bases, and 8 bases lay outside the gene matches. The CDR3 runs 14 residues. Germline CDR1 is SGHDT and CDR2 is YYEEEE. The sample originates from a study of blood T cells in healthy people across ages. General study findings and limits: The recorded TCR beta diversity per million T cells decreased in a roughly linear manner with age.

For the second PCR, which ran for about 7 to 11 cycles, a sample-barcoded 5' primer and a J-beta primer mix were used. Sequencing of every sample gave 2.5 million or more CDR3-containing paired-end reads. In TCRdb, the 5' RACE reads were re-called with MiXCR into one record per CDR3 protein. The sample contains under 1,000,000 distinct CDR3 sequences, around half of which appear only once. This chain connects TRBV5-6 to TRBJ2-7, with 7 bases aligning to TRBD1. This receptor was obtained from a man older than 75 in good health. Specimen: blood. CDR3 in DNA: TGTGCCAGCAGCGATGGACAGGAGCGATACGAGCAGTACTTC. It is translated as CASSDGQERYEQYF. The variable domain in full, completed from reference TRBV5-6 and TRBJ2-7, reads DAGVTQSPTHLIKTRGQQVTLRCSPKSGHDTVSWYQQALGQGPQFIFQYYEEEERQRGNFPDRFSGHQFPNYSSELNVNALLLGDSALYLCASSDGQERYEQYFGPGTRLTVT.